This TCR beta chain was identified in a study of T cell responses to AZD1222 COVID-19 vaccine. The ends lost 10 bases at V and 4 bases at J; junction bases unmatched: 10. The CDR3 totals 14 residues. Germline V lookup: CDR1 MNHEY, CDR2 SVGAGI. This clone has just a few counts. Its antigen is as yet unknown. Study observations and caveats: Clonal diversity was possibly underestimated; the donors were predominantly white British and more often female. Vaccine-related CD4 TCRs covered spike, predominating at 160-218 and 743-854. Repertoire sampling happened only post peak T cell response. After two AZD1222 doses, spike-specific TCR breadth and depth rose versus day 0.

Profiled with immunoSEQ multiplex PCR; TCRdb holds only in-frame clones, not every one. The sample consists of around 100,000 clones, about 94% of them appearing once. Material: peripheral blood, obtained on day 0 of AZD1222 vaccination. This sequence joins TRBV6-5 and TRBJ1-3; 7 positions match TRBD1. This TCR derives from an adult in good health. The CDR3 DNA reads TGTGCCACGCGGGACAGTCGTGTGGGAAACACCATATATTTT. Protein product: CATRDSRVGNTIYF.